This TCR beta chain was recovered during a study of T cells in Graves' hyperthyroidism and ophthalmopathy. Study conclusions and caveats: Ophthalmopathy was model-predicted a median about 6 months pre-onset. The majority of expanded thyroid clonotypes above 0.001 also appeared in blood.

Recently diagnosed hyperthyroidism of less than 2 months' duration affected patients aged 18 to 65. Uncontrolled infection, other autoimmune disease, pregnancy or lactation led to exclusion. Trimming cost V 6 bases and J 7 bases; bases outside gene matches: 8. The V gene's germline CDR1 is MNHEY and CDR2 SVGEGT. The CDR3 totals 13 residues. Amplification targeted TCR beta CDR3 regions from RNA transcripts. An initial round of RT-PCR targeting the TCR CDR3 relied on the HTBI primer set. Each CDR3 protein is one row after TCRdb ran MiXCR on the multiplex PCR reads. This table has 300,000 to 450,000 distinct CDR3 sequences, about a sixth appearing once. This clonotype was seen many times. The antigen remains undetermined.

The sequence was obtained from a woman under 30 with Graves' hyperthyroidism that later progressed to Graves' ophthalmopathy. J is TRBJ1-1 and V is TRBV6-2 or TRBV6-3, with 7 bases that match TRBD1. Sequencing was performed on blood. The CDR3 DNA reads TGTGCCAGCAGGCTATCCGGGACAGATGAAGCTTTCTTT. Residues: CASRLSGTDEAFF.